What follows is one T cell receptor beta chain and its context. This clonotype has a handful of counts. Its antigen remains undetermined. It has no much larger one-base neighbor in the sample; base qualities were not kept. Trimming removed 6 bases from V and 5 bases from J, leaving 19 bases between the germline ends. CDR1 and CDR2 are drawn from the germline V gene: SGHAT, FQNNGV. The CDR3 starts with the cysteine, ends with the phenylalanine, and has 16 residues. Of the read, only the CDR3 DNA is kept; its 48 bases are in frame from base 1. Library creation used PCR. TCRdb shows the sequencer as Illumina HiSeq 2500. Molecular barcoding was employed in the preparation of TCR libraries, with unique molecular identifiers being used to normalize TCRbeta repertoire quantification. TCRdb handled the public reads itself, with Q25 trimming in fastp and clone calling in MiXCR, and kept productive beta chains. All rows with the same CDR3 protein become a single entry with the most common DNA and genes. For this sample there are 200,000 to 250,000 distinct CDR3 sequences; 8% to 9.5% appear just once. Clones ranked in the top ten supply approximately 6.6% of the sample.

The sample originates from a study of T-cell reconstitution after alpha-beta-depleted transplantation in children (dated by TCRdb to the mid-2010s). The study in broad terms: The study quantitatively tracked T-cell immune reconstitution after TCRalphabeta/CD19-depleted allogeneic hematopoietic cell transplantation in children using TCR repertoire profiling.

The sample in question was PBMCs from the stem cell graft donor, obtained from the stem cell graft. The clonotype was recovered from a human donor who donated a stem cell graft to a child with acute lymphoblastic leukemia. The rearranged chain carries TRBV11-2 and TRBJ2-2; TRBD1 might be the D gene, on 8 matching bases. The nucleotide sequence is TGTGCCAGCAGGCGACCAGGACAGGGAGGGACCGGGGAGCTGTTTTTT. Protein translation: CASRRPGQGGTGELFF.